A selection of T cell receptor beta chains follows, all from one sample in a study of T cell responses to AZD1222 COVID-19 vaccine. Assay: immunoSEQ multiplex PCR; the TCRdb copy retains only in-frame clones and omits some. The data show around 130,000 clones, with 88% seen just once and over 3% held by the top ten. This sample comprised peripheral blood, obtained 28 days after the second AZD1222 dose. The receptors come from an adult who received the AZD1222 COVID-19 vaccine. CDR3s include the opening cysteine and the closing phenylalanine or tryptophan. D genes are given only for firm matches. Expanded clones are given a class, and other clones once, few, many or no size at all.

TRBJ1-6,NA,TRBV28,NA,CASISASSYNSPLHF,TGTGCCAGCATATCCGCCAGCTCCTATAATTCACCCCTCCACTTT
TRBJ1-2,TRBD1,TRBV9,NA,CASSTPDRTGRYTF,TGTGCCAGCAGCACCCCGGACAGGACTGGTCGCTACACCTTC
TRBJ2-1,TRBD2,TRBV3-1/TRBV3-2,NA,CASSLAGTSGYNEQFF,TGTGCCAGCAGCCTTGCCGGGACTAGCGGCTACAATGAGCAGTTCTTC
TRBJ1-2,NA,TRBV6-5,NA,CATSASTRGGYTF,TGTGCCACCTCCGCGTCGACAAGAGGTGGCTACACCTTC
TRBJ1-4,TRBD1,TRBV18,NA,CASSRKQGPDEKLFF,TGTGCCAGCTCACGGAAACAGGGGCCTGATGAAAAACTGTTTTTT
TRBJ2-7,TRBD1,TRBV5-6,NA,CASSLAGTGGYEQYF,TGTGCCAGCAGCTTGGCCGGGACAGGGGGCTACGAGCAGTACTTC
TRBJ2-1,NA,TRBV21-1,few,CAKDSGTRPNEQFF,TGTGCCAAAGACTCCGGGACTAGACCCAATGAGCAGTTCTTC
TRBJ2-3,NA,TRBV29-1,NA,CSTNTDTQYF,TGCAGCACAAATACAGATACGCAGTATTTT
TRBJ2-7,NA,TRBV30,NA,CAWSPRVGGDEQYF,TGTGCCTGGAGTCCCCGGGTCGGGGGTGACGAGCAGTACTTC
TRBJ1-1,NA,TRBV27,NA,CASSLGRGALRAEAFF,TGTGCCAGCAGTTTAGGGAGGGGGGCTTTGAGGGCTGAAGCTTTCTTT
TRBJ2-1,NA,TRBV5-1,NA,CASSLETKHNEQFF,TGCGCCAGCAGCTTGGAGACTAAGCACAATGAGCAGTTCTTC
TRBJ1-2,NA,TRBV10-1,NA,CASSESPGGGYTF,TGCGCCAGCAGTGAGTCACCCGGGGGAGGCTACACCTTC
TRBJ1-1,NA,TRBV30,once,CAWSVSRAEAFF,TGTGCCTGGAGTGTATCCAGGGCGGAAGCTTTCTTT
TRBJ2-7,TRBD1,TRBV28,NA,CASRDPNPGTGIRPYEQYF,TGTGCCAGCAGGGATCCTAATCCCGGGACAGGGATCAGACCCTACGAGCAGTACTTC
TRBJ2-1,NA,TRBV5-5,NA,CASSLSGDYNEQFF,TGTGCCAGCAGCTTGTCGGGGGATTACAATGAGCAGTTCTTC
TRBJ2-2,NA,TRBV10-3,NA,CAVSPATVNTGELFF,TGTGCCGTTTCCCCCGCGACAGTCAACACCGGGGAGCTGTTTTTT
TRBJ1-6,NA,TRBV28,few,CASSQRGAGNSPLHF,TGTGCCAGCAGTCAGAGGGGGGCAGGAAATTCACCCCTCCACTTT
TRBJ1-5,NA,TRBV19,NA,CASSPRGGQPQHF,TGTGCCAGTAGTCCCAGGGGAGGTCAGCCCCAGCATTTT
TRBJ2-5,NA,TRBV28,NA,CASSLVGVKTQYF,TGTGCCAGCAGTTTGGTAGGCGTGAAGACCCAGTACTTC
TRBJ2-2,NA,TRBV5-6,NA,CASSSGTGRTGELFF,TGTGCCAGCAGCTCAGGGACGGGCAGGACCGGGGAGCTGTTTTTT
TRBJ2-1,NA,TRBV7-2,NA,CASSSPGGFDEQFF,TGTGCCAGCAGCTCACCTGGGGGTTTCGATGAGCAGTTCTTC
TRBJ1-2,NA,TRBV3-1/TRBV3-2,NA,CASSQDPPGTLYGYTF,TGTGCCAGCAGCCAAGATCCCCCTGGGACCTTGTATGGCTACACCTTC
TRBJ1-5,NA,TRBV7-2,NA,CASSIGHNQPQHF,TGTGCCAGCAGCATCGGGCACAATCAGCCCCAGCATTTT
TRBJ1-1,NA,TRBV5-1,NA,CASSLGQGSTFF,TGCGCCAGCAGCTTGGGGCAGGGGAGTACTTTCTTT
TRBJ1-5,NA,TRBV6-1,NA,CASSELWGAALGNQPQHF,TGTGCCAGCAGTGAACTCTGGGGCGCGGCTTTGGGCAATCAGCCCCAGCATTTT
TRBJ2-1,NA,TRBV7-2,NA,CASRDFDTFFF,TGTGCCAGCAGGGACTTCGACACGTTCTTCTTC